This entry lists 11 T cell receptor beta chains sequenced from one sample in a study of T cell repertoires in cytomegalovirus infection. TCRdb reprocessed the reads with MiXCR, giving one entry per CDR3 protein. The data show some 500,000 distinct CDR3 sequences, roughly a third seen once. These receptors' targets are unknown. The sequencing here drew on cultured PBMCs, taken from culture after CMV antigen stimulation. Receptors were obtained from a human donor in good health (CMV status not recorded). Some clones in this sample may be carry-over from other donors' samples.

This clonotype has only a few counts. This chain connects TRBV15 to TRBJ2-7; 14 bases are a match to TRBD2. Trimming cost V 3 bases and J 4 bases; bases outside gene matches: 11. The CDR3 has 18 residues. Germline lookup yields CDR1 LNHNV and CDR2 YYDKDF (reference sequence). CDR3: CATSSIPGLAGAPYEQYV. The DNA for the CDR3 is TGTGCCACCAGCAGCATACCGGGACTAGCGGGAGCCCCATACGAGCAGTACGTC.

This chain links TRBV11-2 with TRBJ2-7; 7 nucleotides line up with TRBD2. The length of the CDR3 is 15 residues. Germline trimming cut 5 bases from V and 4 bases from J; bases unmatched to any gene: 11. The germline CDR1 and CDR2 sequences are SGHAT and FQNNGV. In DNA form, the CDR3 reads TGTGCCAGCAGCCCGGAGTGGCGGGAGTATTACGAGCAGTACGTC. Encoded protein: CASSPEWREYYEQYV.

Only one count was recorded for this clonotype. The chain employs TRBV20-1 and TRBJ1-1; 8 nucleotides align to TRBD1. The CDR3 contains 16 residues. The J segment lost 2 bases and the V segment lost 0 bases, leaving 8 bases of the junction unmatched. Germline V lookup: CDR1 DFQATT, CDR2 SNEGSKA (reference sequence). In DNA form, the CDR3 reads TGCAGTGCTAGAGATCCCGGGACAGGTGGAAACACTGAAGCTTTCTTT. Protein: CSARDPGTGGNTEAFF.

This clonotype has ten or more counts. The chain has TRBV7-3 and TRBJ2-1, with unresolved D. The CDR3 covers 15 residues. V was pared by 4 bases and J by 4 bases, with 14 bases between. Germline values: CDR1 SGHTA, CDR2 FQGTGA. CDR3 sequence reads: CASSSPDGRYNEQFF. CDR3 coding DNA: TGTGCCAGCAGCTCTCCGGACGGTAGATACAATGAGCAGTTCTTC.

V and J are TRBV2 and TRBJ1-1; D unclear. The CDR3 runs 16 residues. Per germline, CDR1 SNHLY and CDR2 FYNNEI. Between the trimmed V and J ends, which lost 6 bases and 0 bases, there was a span of 17 bases. The CDR3 reads CASRIEGQILNTEAFF. The CDR3 region has the DNA TGTGCCAGCAGAATAGAAGGTCAAATTTTGAACACTGAAGCTTTCTTT. Filled out from reference TRBV2 and TRBJ1-1, the complete variable domain reads EPEVTQTPSHQVTQMGQEVILRCVPISNHLYFYWYRQILGQKVEFLVSFYNNEISEKSEIFDDQFSVERPDGSNFTLKIRSTKLEDSAMYFCASRIEGQILNTEAFFGQGTRLTVV.

The genes are TRBV12-3 or TRBV12-4 and TRBJ1-1, with 9 bases that match TRBD1. This CDR3 comprises 12 residues. V shed 4 bases and J 10 bases; nucleotides not matched to a gene: 4. CDR3 residues: CASSSQGALAFF. CDR3 bases: TGTGCCAGCAGTTCACAGGGGGCATTAGCTTTCTTT.

The chain couples TRBV18 to TRBJ2-2; D is tentatively TRBD1 or TRBD2 (5 bases each). From germline, CDR1 is KGHSH and CDR2 LQKENI. The CDR3 runs to 11 residues. The V gene lost 3 bases and the J gene lost 10 bases, with 6 bases spanning the gap. In DNA, the CDR3 is TGTGCCAGCTCACCGGGGACGGAGCTGTTTTTT. Translation: CASSPGTELFF.

The chain joins TRBV25-1 to TRBJ2-1; the D gene is possibly TRBD1 (5 bases). V lost 3 bases and J 9 bases, leaving 9 bases between the germline ends. This CDR3 has 12 amino acids. Looked up from germline, CDR1 is MGHDK and CDR2 is SYGVNS. The CDR3 region has the DNA TGTGCCAGCAGTGACAGGGTAGGTGAGCAGTTCTTC. This translates into CASSDRVGEQFF.

This clonotype has more than one count but fewer than ten. The chain recombines TRBV19 with TRBJ2-1; perhaps TRBD2 as D (5 bases). The CDR3 spans 12 residues. Trimming cost V 2 bases and J 8 bases, with 7 bases left between them. From germline, CDR1 is LNHDA and CDR2 SQIVND (reference sequence). The CDR3 reads CASSIQRDEQFF. In DNA form, the CDR3 reads TGTGCCAGTAGTATACAGAGGGATGAGCAGTTCTTC.

This clonotype has a handful of counts. The rearrangement joins TRBV7-8 to TRBJ2-3; weak D call: TRBD1 (5 bases). In germline, CDR1 is SGHVS, CDR2 FQNEAQ. This CDR3 comprises 11 residues. V gave up 2 bases and J gave up 11 bases, with 8 bases separating them. In DNA, the CDR3 is TGTGCCAGCAGCTTACAGGGTGGGCAGTATTTT. Residues: CASSLQGGQYF.

A remark on this clonotype: An end of the junction does not agree with germline; a read error may underlie this. The rearrangement joins TRBV20-1 to TRBJ1-5; a possible D gene is TRBD1 (6 bases). Germline V gene sequence: CDR1 DFQATT, CDR2 SNEGSKA (reference sequence). There are 15 residues in the CDR3. CDR3 amino acids: CSARDRSGGKQPQHF. The CDR3 coding sequence is TGCAGTGCTAGAGATCGGAGTGGGGGCAAACAGCCCCAGCATTTT.